This T cell receptor beta chain was documented in a study of control samples from healthy donors and cancer patients. V lost 2 bases and J lost 4; bases outside the gene matches: 23. This CDR3 has 22 residues. The germline CDR1 and CDR2 sequences are LGHDT and YNNKEL (reference sequence). Profiling relied on immunoSEQ multiplex PCR, and the TCRdb table lists in-frame clones only, not all of them. This sample has about 150,000 clones, with approximately 94% found just once. The TCR originated in a woman aged 40-49 years in good health. This chain uses TRBV3-1 (or the pseudogene TRBV3-2) with TRBJ2-3; the match to TRBD1 covers 11 bases. Input material: blood. Here the CDR3 DNA reads TGTGCCAGCAGCCAACAAATTTACGGACAGGGGGCGAGTAATTGGAGGGCAGATACGCAGTATTTT. Encoded protein: CASSQQIYGQGASNWRADTQYF.